The 20 T cell receptor beta chains below come from one sample, sequenced in a study of radiotherapy plus CTLA-4 blockade in lung cancer. TCRdb's copy holds only in-frame clones and misses some; the assay was immunoSEQ multiplex PCR. The table shows 75,000 to 80,000 clones, with around 87% occurring only once. This material consisted of peripheral blood, taken from a patient treated with radiotherapy plus ipilimumab. Receptors originate from a human donor with non-small cell lung cancer who had stable disease on radiotherapy plus ipilimumab.

The chain couples TRBV7-9 to TRBJ2-1, with D unresolved. CDR3 size: 15 residues. CDR1 is SEHNR and CDR2 is FQNEAQ in the germline V gene (reference sequence). V lost 2 bases to trimming and J lost 2 bases, with 10 bases between them. CDR3 residues: CASSLQASAYNEQFF. DNA for the CDR3: TGTGCCAGCAGCTTACAGGCTAGTGCCTACAATGAGCAGTTCTTC. Combining the CDR3 with reference TRBV7-9 and TRBJ2-1 gives the whole variable domain DTGVSQNPRHKITKRGQNVTFRCDPISEHNRLYWYRQTLGQGPEFLTYFQNEAQLEKSRLLSDRFSAERPKGSFSTLEIQRTEQGDSAMYLCASSLQASAYNEQFFGPGTRLTVL.

The sample holds a few counts of this clone. V is TRBV6-4 and J is TRBJ2-3; 7 bases match TRBD2. The germline V gene encodes CDR1 MRHNA and CDR2 SNTAGT. J lost 5 bases, V lost 0 bases, and 8 bases had no gene match. There are 16 residues in the CDR3. The CDR3 sequence: CASSDSTGGGRDTQYF. The CDR3 DNA follows: TGTGCCAGCAGTGACTCGACGGGCGGCGGGAGAGATACGCAGTATTTT.

The V gene is TRBV5-1, the J gene TRBJ1-2; D perhaps matches TRBD1 (5 bases). Looked up from germline, CDR1 is SGHRS and CDR2 is YFSETQ. Trimming left V 0 bases short and J 0 bases short, with 9 bases between. The CDR3 loop spans 15 amino acids. The CDR3: CASSLEGRSNYGYTF. CDR3 sequence (DNA): TGCGCCAGCAGCTTGGAGGGACGGTCTAACTATGGCTACACCTTC.

The V gene is TRBV5-8, the J gene TRBJ2-7, with 7 bases that match TRBD2. Trimming removed 2 bases from V and 4 bases from J; junction bases left unmatched: 3. The germline gives CDR1 SGHTS, CDR2 YDEGEE. The CDR3 contains 13 residues. The CDR3 region is CASSFGGGYEQYF. The CDR3 DNA follows: TGTGCCAGCAGCTTTGGGGGGGGATACGAGCAGTACTTC.

This rearrangement joins TRBV7-2 to TRBJ1-5, with D perhaps matching TRBD1 (6 bases). Trimming took 6 bases from V and 1 from J, leaving 13 bases between them. Germline CDR1 SGHTA, CDR2 FQGNSA. The CDR3 loop spans 15 amino acids. The CDR3 DNA reads TGTGCCAGCAGTAAAGGGGGGGCGAGCAATCAGCCCCAGCATTTT. The encoded protein is CASSKGGASNQPQHF. Based on the CDR3 plus reference TRBV7-2 and TRBJ1-5, the full variable domain is GAGVSQSPSNKVTEKGKDVELRCDPISGHTALYWYRQSLGQGLEFLIYFQGNSAPDKSGLPSDRFSAERTGGSVSTLTIQRTQQEDSAVYLCASSKGGASNQPQHFGDGTRLSIL.

The V gene is TRBV2, the J gene TRBJ1-1; TRBD1 might be the D (6 bases). The CDR3 has 15 residues. Looked up from germline, CDR1 is SNHLY and CDR2 is FYNNEI. V was shortened by 2 bases and J by 4 bases, with 14 bases between the two germline ends. This CDR3 is CASSEHGGGSTEAFF. Written as DNA, the CDR3 is TGTGCCAGCAGTGAACACGGGGGCGGGAGCACTGAAGCTTTCTTT.

The chain couples TRBV11-2 to TRBJ1-1; a weak D match, TRBD1 (6 bases). The CDR3 has 16 residues. Germline V gene data show CDR1 as SGHAT and CDR2 as FQNNGV. V was cut by 3 bases and J by 0 bases, with 14 bases left in between. CDR3 nucleotides: TGTGCCAGCAGCTTGCGGGGGGCCCTCATGAACACTGAAGCTTTCTTT. Translated: CASSLRGALMNTEAFF.

V gene TRBV5-6 combines with J gene TRBJ2-5; TRBD2 matches at 8 bases. This CDR3 is 14 amino acids long. The trim removed 2 bases at V and 5 bases at J, leaving 5 bases unmatched. CDR1 SGHDT and CDR2 YYEEEE come from the germline V gene. DNA for the CDR3: TGTGCCAGCAGCTTCGGGGGGGCCGTCGAGACCCAGTACTTC. It encodes CASSFGGAVETQYF. Supplemented by reference TRBV5-6 and TRBJ2-5, the full variable domain reads DAGVTQSPTHLIKTRGQQVTLRCSPKSGHDTVSWYQQALGQGPQFIFQYYEEEERQRGNFPDRFSGHQFPNYSSELNVNALLLGDSALYLCASSFGGAVETQYFGPGTRLLVL.

The V call is TRBV18, the J call TRBJ1-4; D unresolved. CDR1 and CDR2 (germline): KGHSH, LQKENI. The CDR3 totals 15 residues. V was shortened by 1 base and J by 5 bases, with 11 bases between the two germline ends. For the CDR3, the DNA is TGTGCCAGCTCACCACTCCAGGAGGCAAATGAAAAACTGTTTTTT. This sequence encodes CASSPLQEANEKLFF.

This chain uses TRBV6-1 with TRBJ1-3, with unresolved D. Germline CDR1 MNHNS, CDR2 SASEGT. CDR3 length: 14 residues. Trimming shortened V by 5 bases and J by 0 bases, and 8 bases separated the two germline ends. In nucleotides, the CDR3 is TGTGCCAGCAGTCCACTCAACTCTGGAAACACCATATATTTT. Translation gives CASSPLNSGNTIYF.

The rearrangement joins TRBV7-9 to TRBJ2-5; the match to TRBD1 covers 9 bases. CDR3 length: 16 residues. Looked up from germline, CDR1 is SEHNR and CDR2 is FQNEAQ (reference sequence). The V segment lost 5 bases and the J segment 4 bases; nucleotides outside the gene matches: 11. The CDR3 DNA reads as TGTGCCAGCAGCCAACAGGGGGCGAAGGGGGGAGAGACCCAGTACTTC. Translating it yields CASSQQGAKGGETQYF.

V usage is TRBV2 and J usage is TRBJ2-5; TRBD2 aligns across 10 bases. The V and J ends lost 4 bases and 2 bases, in that order; junction bases with no gene match: 10. This CDR3 is built from 17 residues. From germline, CDR1 is SNHLY and CDR2 FYNNEI. This chain's CDR3 is CASSGFRGLAEQETQYF. As DNA, the CDR3 is TGTGCCAGCAGTGGGTTTCGTGGACTAGCGGAACAAGAGACCCAGTACTTC.

The chain combines TRBV27 with TRBJ1-5; 7 bases are a match to TRBD1. There are 15 residues in the CDR3. V shed 8 bases and J 6 bases; nucleotides not matched to a gene: 13. The germline V gene has CDR1 MNHEY and CDR2 SMNVEV (reference sequence). CDR3 nucleotides: TGTGCCAGCGGCGGTGAGGTAGGGGGCCTTCAGCCCCAGCATTTT. It is translated as CASGGEVGGLQPQHF.

The CDR3 DNA reads TGTGCCAGCTCACCAACCGGGACACAGGGCTTCTCCTACGAGCAGTACTTC. Translation gives CASSPTGTQGFSYEQYF. J is TRBJ2-7 and V is TRBV18; a possible D gene is TRBD1 (6 bases). Trimming took off 2 bases at V and 0 bases at J, with 17 bases between the two ends. Germline CDR1 reads KGHSH; CDR2 reads LQKENI. The CDR3 extends over 17 amino acids.

The V call is TRBV6-5, the J call TRBJ1-1, with D unclear. Germline CDR1 MNHEY, CDR2 SVGAGI. This CDR3 has 13 amino acids. Trimming took 3 bases from V and 3 from J, leaving 8 bases between them. The CDR3 DNA reads TGTGCCAGCAGTTATTGGGTTGACACTGAAGCTTTCTTT. Its protein product is CASSYWVDTEAFF.

DNA of the CDR3: TGTGCCAGCAGCTTGAACCTACGGCAGGGAATTGCCCAAGAGACCCAGTACTTC. Protein: CASSLNLRQGIAQETQYF. V usage is TRBV5-6 and J usage is TRBJ2-5; a weak D match, TRBD1 (5 bases). This CDR3 spans 18 amino acids. CDR1 SGHDT and CDR2 YYEEEE come from the germline V gene. Trimming cost V 1 base and J 1 base, with 20 bases left between them.

The V call is TRBV18, the J call TRBJ1-3; D gene unclear. V lost 6 bases, J lost 4 bases, and 13 bases lay in between. The CDR3 spans 14 residues. CDR1 is KGHSH and CDR2 is LQKENI in the germline V gene. The chain's CDR3 is CASSREGSGNTIYF. The DNA for the CDR3 is TGTGCCAGCTCGAGGGAGGGATCCGGAAACACCATATATTTT. The full variable domain, completed using reference TRBV18 and TRBJ1-3, is NAGVMQNPRHLVRRRGQEARLRCSPMKGHSHVYWYRQLPEEGLKFMVYLQKENIIDESGMPKERFSAEFPKEGPSILRIQQVVRGDSAAYFCASSREGSGNTIYFGEGSWLTVV.

The rearrangement joins TRBV9 to TRBJ2-5, with TRBD1 as a possible D gene (8 bases). Trimming cost V 4 bases and J 0 bases, with 25 bases left between them. This CDR3 has 19 residues. Germline CDR1 and CDR2: SGDLS and YYNGEE. As DNA, the CDR3 is TGTGCCAGCAGCCAACCAGGACAGGGAGGGGGAGGGTACCAAGAGACCCAGTACTTC. Its protein is CASSQPGQGGGGYQETQYF.

The V gene is TRBV5-6, the J gene TRBJ2-7; tentatively, D is TRBD2 (6 bases). Germline V CDR1 and CDR2: SGHDT, YYEEEE. V was pared by 3 bases and J by 0 bases, with 13 bases between. The CDR3 totals 15 residues. The CDR3 sequence is CASSSRDLFSYEQYF. CDR3 sequence (DNA): TGTGCCAGCAGCTCCCGGGACTTATTCTCCTACGAGCAGTACTTC.

As concerns this clone: At one of its ends the junction is not consistent with the germline gene, which may arise from a read error. This chain connects TRBV6-5 to TRBJ2-3; 8 nucleotides match TRBD2. Looked up from germline, CDR1 is MNHEY and CDR2 is SVGAGI. This CDR3 comprises 15 residues. The chain's CDR3 is CASSQILAGTDTQYF. In DNA, the CDR3 is TGTGCCAGCAGCCAAATCCTAGCGGGCACCGATACGCAGTATTTT.